The T cell receptor beta chain described here comes from a study of human T cells and chemical hapten exposure. MiXCR was run by TCRdb on the RACE reads, yielding one entry per CDR3 protein. The sample consists of about 340,000 distinct CDR3 sequences, around 6.9% of them appearing once. The germline gives CDR1 LGHDT, CDR2 YNNKEL (reference sequence). Trimming removed 4 bases from V and 4 bases from J, with 19 bases in between. The CDR3 is 16 residues long. Time point denoted: patch test 1, 2 weeks after DPC sensitization. Sample treatment: therapeutic diphenylcyclopropenone sensitization with weekly scalp DPC.

The chain recombines TRBV3-1 with TRBJ1-2; possibly TRBD1 for D (5 bases). The input for sequencing was whole blood, taken in connection with sensitization to the hapten diphenylcyclopropenone (DPC). The receptor's source is a woman between 18 and 29 years old with alopecia areata. Some clones in this sample may be carry-over from other donors' samples. The CDR3 DNA reads TGTGCCAGCAGCCCTGGGGACGCCCGCCAGCTCTATGGCTACACCTTC. As protein: CASSPGDARQLYGYTF.